Listed below are T cell receptor beta chains from one sample, sequenced in a study of OX40 agonist ivuxolimab in advanced cancers. Measured with immunoSEQ multiplex PCR; TCRdb has only the in-frame clones, and not every one. Of tens of thousands of clones listed, under 85% are singletons. The sample here was CD4+ or CD8+ T cells sorted from blood, taken in a trial of the OX40 agonist ivuxolimab. These receptors were obtained from an adult with an advanced solid tumor such as melanoma, head and neck, liver or kidney cancer. CDR3s include the opening cysteine and the closing phenylalanine or tryptophan. The D gene is left open where the match is weak. Clone size, where shown, is once, few, many, or a class for clones that have expanded.

d_gene	v_gene	abundance	j_gene	CDR3aa	CDR3nt
.	TRBV29-1	.	TRBJ2-6	CSVERQRGSSGANVLTF	TGCAGCGTTGAGAGGCAGAGAGGGAGCTCTGGGGCCAACGTCCTGACTTTC
.	TRBV19	.	TRBJ2-5	CASSTHRLPQETQYF	TGTGCCAGTAGTACCCATCGACTACCCCAAGAGACCCAGTACTTC
.	TRBV4-1	once	TRBJ1-2	CASSQDMAEANYGYTF	TGCGCCAGCAGCCAAGATATGGCAGAAGCTAACTATGGCTACACCTTC
.	TRBV7-9	.	TRBJ2-6	CASSPPFSPGASGANVLTF	TGTGCCAGCAGCCCACCCTTTTCCCCCGGTGCGTCTGGGGCCAACGTCCTGACTTTC
.	TRBV6-6	.	TRBJ2-5	CASSYSGRMETQYF	TGTGCCAGCAGTTACTCCGGGCGGATGGAGACCCAGTACTTC
.	TRBV19	.	TRBJ2-6	CASRTTGSGANVLTF	TGTGCCAGTAGAACAACAGGGTCCGGGGCCAACGTCCTGACTTTC
.	TRBV6-5	.	TRBJ2-1	CASSYSFTGYNEQFF	TGTGCCAGCAGTTACTCGTTTACCGGTTACAATGAGCAGTTCTTC
TRBD1	TRBV9	once	TRBJ2-5	CASSDPDRGQEETQYF	TGTGCCAGCAGCGACCCGGACAGGGGGCAAGAAGAGACCCAGTACTTC
.	TRBV30	.	TRBJ2-5	CAWSVPWGQETQYF	TGTGCCTGGAGTGTACCGTGGGGGCAAGAGACCCAGTACTTC
.	TRBV27	.	TRBJ2-1	CASTTGQSYNEQFF	TGTGCCAGCACCACGGGGCAGTCCTACAATGAGCAGTTCTTC
TRBD2	TRBV9	once	TRBJ2-2	CASSGGLAGANTGELFF	TGTGCCAGCAGCGGCGGACTAGCGGGGGCGAACACCGGGGAGCTGTTTTTT
TRBD2	TRBV5-8	.	TRBJ2-1	CASSLASGRAYEQFF	TGTGCCAGCAGCTTGGCCAGCGGGAGGGCCTATGAGCAGTTCTTC
.	TRBV27	few	TRBJ2-7	CASSQQGSPYEQYF	TGTGCCAGCAGCCAACAGGGTAGCCCCTACGAGCAGTACTTC
.	TRBV5-1	few	TRBJ2-3	CASSLATDTQYF	TGCGCCAGCAGCTTGGCTACAGATACGCAGTATTTT
TRBD1	TRBV10-3	once	TRBJ2-7	CAISDGQGEVHEQYF	TGTGCCATCAGTGATGGACAGGGGGAGGTCCACGAGCAGTACTTC
TRBD1	TRBV5-1	.	TRBJ1-5	CASSDGQGNQPQHF	TGCGCCAGCAGCGACGGACAGGGTAATCAGCCCCAGCATTTT
.	TRBV7-9	.	TRBJ1-1	CASSLQIMNTEAFF	TGTGCCAGCAGCCTACAAATCATGAACACTGAAGCTTTCTTT
.	TRBV4-1	.	TRBJ1-2	CASSQDPGEVGYGYTF	TGCGCCAGCAGCCAAGACCCCGGGGAGGTAGGCTATGGCTACACCTTC
.	TRBV11-2	.	TRBJ2-7	CASSLEAHSSYEQYF	TGTGCCAGCAGCTTAGAGGCCCATAGCTCCTACGAGCAGTACTTC
TRBD1	TRBV28	.	TRBJ1-4	CASSPGTVNEKLFF	TGTGCCAGCAGCCCCGGGACAGTTAATGAAAAACTGTTTTTT
TRBD1	TRBV30	.	TRBJ1-2	CAWRTPGGDGYTF	TGTGCCTGGAGAACCCCAGGGGGCGATGGCTACACCTTC
.	TRBV5-1	few	TRBJ2-1	CASSPISSRGNEQFF	TGCGCCAGCAGCCCGATTTCCTCGAGGGGCAATGAGCAGTTCTTC
TRBD1	TRBV4-1	.	TRBJ2-7	CASSHRQGANEQYF	TGCGCCAGCAGCCACAGACAGGGGGCGAACGAGCAGTACTTC
.	TRBV4-1	.	TRBJ1-6	CASSQEYGFDSSYNSPLHF	TGCGCCAGCAGCCAAGAATACGGGTTTGACAGCTCCTATAATTCACCCCTCCACTTT
.	TRBV11-2	.	TRBJ1-3	CASSLGGGPSSGNTIYF	TGTGCCAGCAGCTTAGGGGGAGGCCCAAGCTCTGGAAACACCATATATTTT
.	TRBV28	once	TRBJ1-4	CASKGHGDEKLFF	TGTGCCAGCAAGGGACACGGTGATGAAAAACTGTTTTTT
TRBD1	TRBV6-5	.	TRBJ1-2	CASSFFRTGDGYTF	TGTGCCAGCAGTTTTTTCCGGACAGGGGACGGCTACACCTTC
.	TRBV10-3	.	TRBJ2-5	CAISDGRGAETQYF	TGTGCCATCAGTGATGGACGGGGAGCTGAGACCCAGTACTTC
TRBD2	TRBV5-6	.	TRBJ2-1	CASSSGTTLSYNEQFF	TGTGCCAGCAGTTCCGGGACTACACTCTCCTACAATGAGCAGTTCTTC
.	TRBV27	.	TRBJ2-7	CASSLSLLDEQYF	TGTGCCAGCAGTTTATCCCTGTTGGACGAGCAGTACTTC
.	TRBV6-6	.	TRBJ2-7	CASSYSLDSAYEQYF	TGTGCCAGCAGTTACTCTTTAGACAGTGCGTACGAGCAGTACTTC
TRBD2	TRBV27	.	TRBJ2-7	CASSDLDDGLAGEDEQYF	TGTGCCAGCAGTGATTTAGACGATGGACTAGCGGGAGAGGATGAGCAGTACTTC
.	TRBV6-5	few	TRBJ2-5	CASSYSWGSQETQYF	TGTGCCAGCAGTTACTCTTGGGGCAGCCAAGAGACCCAGTACTTC
.	TRBV5-4	.	TRBJ2-6	CASSTREPGANVLTF	TGTGCCAGCAGCACCAGGGAACCTGGGGCCAACGTCCTGACTTTC
TRBD1	TRBV6-5	once	TRBJ2-1	CASKQGFESSNEQFF	TGTGCCAGCAAACAGGGGTTTGAGAGTAGCAATGAGCAGTTCTTC
TRBD1	TRBV7-8	.	TRBJ2-6	CASSLAKVGQGISGANVLTF	TGTGCCAGCAGCTTAGCGAAAGTCGGACAGGGGATCTCTGGGGCCAACGTCCTGACTTTC
.	TRBV18	.	TRBJ2-5	CASSPQEGWETQYF	TGTGCCAGCTCACCACAGGAGGGTTGGGAGACCCAGTACTTC